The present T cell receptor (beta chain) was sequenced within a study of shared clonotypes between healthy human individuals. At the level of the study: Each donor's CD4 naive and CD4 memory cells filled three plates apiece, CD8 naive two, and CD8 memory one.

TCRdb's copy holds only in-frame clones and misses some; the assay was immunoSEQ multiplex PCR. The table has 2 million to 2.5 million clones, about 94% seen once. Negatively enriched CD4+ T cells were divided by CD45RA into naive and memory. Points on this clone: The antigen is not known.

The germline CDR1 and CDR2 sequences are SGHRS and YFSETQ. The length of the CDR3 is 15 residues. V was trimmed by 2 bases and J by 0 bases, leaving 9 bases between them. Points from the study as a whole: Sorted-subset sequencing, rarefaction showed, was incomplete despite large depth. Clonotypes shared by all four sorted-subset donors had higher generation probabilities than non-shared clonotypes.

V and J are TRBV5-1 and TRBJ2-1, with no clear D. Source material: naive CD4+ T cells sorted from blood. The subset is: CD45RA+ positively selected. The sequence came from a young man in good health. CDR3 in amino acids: CASSFGQSSYNEQFF. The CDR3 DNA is TGCGCCAGCAGCTTTGGGCAGAGCTCCTACAATGAGCAGTTCTTC.